Listed here is a single T cell receptor beta chain. CDR1 is DFQATT, CDR2 SNEGSKA, per germline (reference sequence). Trimming pared 3 bases from V and 3 bases from J, leaving 5 bases between. The CDR3 sequence is 11 residues long. The data originate from a study of blood T cell repertoires in COVID-19. Profiling relied on immunoSEQ multiplex PCR, and the TCRdb table lists in-frame clones only, not all of them. The sample comprises some 120,000 clones, roughly 79% of which are singletons, and more than 20% rests with the top ten. The chain combines TRBV20-1 with TRBJ2-5; weak D call: TRBD2 (5 bases). The specimen sequenced was peripheral blood. The origin of this receptor is a human donor in a cohort sampled during active COVID-19. In nucleotides, the CDR3 is TGCAGTGCTAGCGGGAAAGAGACCCAGTACTTC. It is translated as CSASGKETQYF.